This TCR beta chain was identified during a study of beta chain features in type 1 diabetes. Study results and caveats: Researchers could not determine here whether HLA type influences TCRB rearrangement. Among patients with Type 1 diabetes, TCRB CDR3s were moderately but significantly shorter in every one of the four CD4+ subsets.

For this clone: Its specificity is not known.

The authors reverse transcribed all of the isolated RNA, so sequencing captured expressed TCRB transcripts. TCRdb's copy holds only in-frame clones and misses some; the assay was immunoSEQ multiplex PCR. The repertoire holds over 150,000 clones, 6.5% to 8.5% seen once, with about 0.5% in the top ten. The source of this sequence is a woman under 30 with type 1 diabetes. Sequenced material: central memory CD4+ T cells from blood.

CDR3 in amino acids: CASSQDPGTGRCTF. The CDR3 DNA is TGCGCCAGCAGCCAAGATCCCGGGACAGGGCGCTGCACCTTC. This sequence joins TRBV4-3 and TRBJ1-2; 9 positions match TRBD1. The length of the CDR3 is 14 residues. From germline, CDR1 is LGHNA and CDR2 YSLEER. With V trimmed by 0 bases and J by 13 bases, 9 bases remained unmatched.